These 6 T cell receptor beta chains came from one sample sequenced in a study of response to subunit inactivated influenza vaccine. TCRdb redid the calling of the RT-PCR reads with MiXCR, one entry per CDR3 protein. Of 500,000 or so distinct CDR3 sequences listed, 9.5% to 12% were seen once; the top ten hold less than 15%. Sequenced material: PBMCs from blood, taken 40 to 50 days after vaccination. The receptors here all came from a man between 50 and 59 years old who received an inactivated influenza vaccine.

This clonotype was seen a handful of times. The rearrangement uses TRBV28 and TRBJ2-3, with D possibly TRBD1 on 6 matching bases. Trimming cost V 7 bases and J 1 base, with 15 bases left between them. The CDR3 length is 15 residues. In germline, CDR1 is MDHEN, CDR2 SYDVKM. CDR3 sequence: CASTRGRGGTDTQYF. CDR3 in DNA: TGTGCCAGCACCCGGGGCAGGGGAGGCACAGATACGCAGTATTTT.

This clonotype showed up many times. The CDR3 sequence is CASSLAGAPGTQYF. CDR3 sequence (DNA): TGTGCCAGCAGTTTGGCGGGAGCTCCCGGGACCCAGTACTTC. The chain uses TRBV12-3 or TRBV12-4 and TRBJ2-5, with TRBD2 identical over 7 bases. V lost 3 bases and J lost 7; bases outside the gene matches: 8. The CDR3 runs 14 residues.

This clonotype was seen more than once but under ten times. The V and J genes are TRBV28 and TRBJ2-7, with TRBD2 as a possible D gene (5 bases). Germline V gives CDR1 MDHEN, CDR2 SYDVKM. With 5 bases removed from V and 2 bases from J, the gap between germline ends came to 10 bases. CDR3 length: 13 amino acids. CDR3: CASSLTTAYEQYF. The DNA of the CDR3 is TGTGCCAGCAGTCTGACTACAGCCTACGAGCAGTACTTC.

This clonotype was seen only once. A much larger clone lies one base from this, so it may be a read error. The chain recombines TRBV6-5 with TRBJ2-7, with D possibly being TRBD1 (6 bases). Trimming took off 0 bases at V and 0 bases at J, with 12 bases between the two ends. The CDR3 is 16 residues long. Germline V gene lookup returns CDR1 MNHEY and CDR2 SVGAGI. The chain's CDR3 is CASSYSIGQSSYEQYF. The CDR3 nucleotides read TGTGCCAGCAGTTACTCGATAGGACAGAGCTCCTACGAGCAGTACTTC.

This sequence joins TRBV7-9 and TRBJ2-5, with 7 bases that match TRBD1. The ends lost 5 bases at V and 4 bases at J; junction bases unmatched: 10. This CDR3 has 15 residues. In germline, CDR1 is SEHNR, CDR2 FQNEAQ (reference sequence). The CDR3 sequence is CASSRINRGRETQYF. The CDR3 region has the DNA TGTGCCAGCAGCCGGATAAACAGGGGCAGAGAGACCCAGTACTTC. The full variable domain, rest sourced from reference TRBV7-9 and TRBJ2-5, is DTGVSQNPRHKITKRGQNVTFRCDPISEHNRLYWYRQTLGQGPEFLTYFQNEAQLEKSRLLSDRFSAERPKGSFSTLEIQRTEQGDSAMYLCASSRINRGRETQYFGPGTRLLVL.

This clonotype was found a few times. This chain uses TRBV6-5 with TRBJ1-3; D not certain. The CDR3 consists of 15 residues. The V end was cut by 2 bases, the J end by 4 bases, with 12 bases between. Germline CDR1 MNHEY, CDR2 SVGAGI. The CDR3 loop is CASSYLNDAGNTIYF. Written as DNA, the CDR3 is TGTGCCAGCAGTTACCTTAACGACGCCGGAAACACCATATATTTT.